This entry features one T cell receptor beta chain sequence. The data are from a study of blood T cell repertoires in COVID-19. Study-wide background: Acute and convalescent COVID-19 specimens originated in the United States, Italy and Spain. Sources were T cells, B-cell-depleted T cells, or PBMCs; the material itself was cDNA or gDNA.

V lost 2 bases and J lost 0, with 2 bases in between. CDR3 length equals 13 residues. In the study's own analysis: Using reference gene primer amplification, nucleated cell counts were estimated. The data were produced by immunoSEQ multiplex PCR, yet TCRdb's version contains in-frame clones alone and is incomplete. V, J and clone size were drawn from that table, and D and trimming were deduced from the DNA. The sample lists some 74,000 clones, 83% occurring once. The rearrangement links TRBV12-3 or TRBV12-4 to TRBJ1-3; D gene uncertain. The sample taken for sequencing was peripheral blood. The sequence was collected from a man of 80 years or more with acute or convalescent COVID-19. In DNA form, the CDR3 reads TGTGCCAGCAGTTTATACTCTGGAAACACCATATATTTT. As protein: CASSLYSGNTIYF.